The rows below give T cell receptor beta chains drawn from one sample of a study of blood T cell repertoires in COVID-19. TCRdb's table, derived via immunoSEQ multiplex PCR, lists solely in-frame clones and lacks some. The sample carries about 260,000 clones, 75% to 90% recorded once. The specimen was peripheral blood. These TCRs come from a woman between 40 and 50 years old with acute or convalescent COVID-19. Each CDR3 is given with its conserved first and last residue. Fields, in order: D gene, clone size, V gene, J gene, CDR3 DNA, CDR3 protein. The D gene is left open where the match is weak. Expanded clones are given a class, and other clones once, few, many or no size at all.

d_gene: -; abundance: -; v_gene: TRBV5-1; j_gene: TRBJ1-1; CDR3nt: TGCGCCAGCAGCTCTATGACAGGTAACACTGAAGCTTTCTTT; CDR3aa: CASSSMTGNTEAFF
d_gene: -; abundance: -; v_gene: TRBV10-1; j_gene: TRBJ2-1; CDR3nt: TGCGCCAGCAGTGGAGGATTCAGAGGCAATGAGCAGTTCTTC; CDR3aa: CASSGGFRGNEQFF
d_gene: TRBD1; abundance: -; v_gene: TRBV19; j_gene: TRBJ1-2; CDR3nt: TGTGCCAGTAGCCCCGGGACAGGGAATCCTGGCTACACCTTC; CDR3aa: CASSPGTGNPGYTF
d_gene: TRBD1; abundance: -; v_gene: TRBV7-9; j_gene: TRBJ1-2; CDR3nt: TGTGCCAGCAGTCGGGACAGACAACTCGGCGGCTACACCTTC; CDR3aa: CASSRDRQLGGYTF
d_gene: TRBD1; abundance: -; v_gene: TRBV6-5; j_gene: TRBJ1-4; CDR3nt: TGTGCCAGCAACGGACAGGGGTCCCCCGGGGAAAAACTGTTTTTT; CDR3aa: CASNGQGSPGEKLFF
d_gene: -; abundance: -; v_gene: TRBV14; j_gene: TRBJ1-4; CDR3nt: TGTGCCAGCAGCCAAGTAGCCGGGGCTAATGAAAAACTGTTTTTT; CDR3aa: CASSQVAGANEKLFF
d_gene: -; abundance: -; v_gene: TRBV5-1; j_gene: TRBJ1-6; CDR3nt: TGCGCCAGCAGCTTGGCGGCCCAACAGAATTCACCCCTCCACTTT; CDR3aa: CASSLAAQQNSPLHF
d_gene: TRBD1; abundance: few; v_gene: TRBV9; j_gene: TRBJ1-5; CDR3nt: TGTGCCAGCAGCGGCGGGACAGGGAGCGATCAGCCCCAGCATTTT; CDR3aa: CASSGGTGSDQPQHF
d_gene: TRBD2; abundance: -; v_gene: TRBV11-2; j_gene: TRBJ2-5; CDR3nt: TGTGCCAGCAGCCACAGCCTAGCGGGGCGCGCAGAGACCCAGTACTTC; CDR3aa: CASSHSLAGRAETQYF
d_gene: TRBD1; abundance: -; v_gene: TRBV5-6; j_gene: TRBJ2-5; CDR3nt: TGTGCCAGCAGCTTAGGGGGCTCCCAAGAGACCCAGTACTTC; CDR3aa: CASSLGGSQETQYF
d_gene: TRBD1; abundance: -; v_gene: TRBV5-1; j_gene: TRBJ2-1; CDR3nt: TGCGCCAGCAGCTTGGCCATATCAGGGGGCATCAGCGATGAGCAGTTCTTC; CDR3aa: CASSLAISGGISDEQFF
d_gene: -; abundance: -; v_gene: TRBV29-1; j_gene: TRBJ1-2; CDR3nt: TGCAGCGTTGAGGGACAAGCCTACTATGGCTACACCTTC; CDR3aa: CSVEGQAYYGYTF
d_gene: -; abundance: -; v_gene: TRBV6-5; j_gene: TRBJ1-1; CDR3nt: TGTGCCAGCATCGAGGTGTGGGGGCTGAACACTGAAGCTTTCTTT; CDR3aa: CASIEVWGLNTEAFF
d_gene: -; abundance: -; v_gene: TRBV4-1; j_gene: TRBJ2-1; CDR3nt: TGCGCCAGCAGCCAAGAGTCCCATGTAGTGCGGGTAAACAATGAGCAGTTCTTC; CDR3aa: CASSQESHVVRVNNEQFF
d_gene: -; abundance: -; v_gene: TRBV30; j_gene: TRBJ1-1; CDR3nt: TGTGCCTGGAGTGACAGGCTTAACACTGAAGCTTTCTTT; CDR3aa: CAWSDRLNTEAFF
d_gene: -; abundance: -; v_gene: TRBV27; j_gene: TRBJ2-6; CDR3nt: TGTGCCAGCAGCCAGGGCTCTGGGGCCAACGTCCTGACTTTC; CDR3aa: CASSQGSGANVLTF
d_gene: TRBD1; abundance: -; v_gene: TRBV2; j_gene: TRBJ2-5; CDR3nt: TGTGCCAGCAGTGAAGACAGGGGTGAGACCCAGTACTTC; CDR3aa: CASSEDRGETQYF
d_gene: -; abundance: -; v_gene: TRBV18; j_gene: TRBJ1-1; CDR3nt: TGTGCCAGCTCACCAGGGAAATCGGGGGAAGCTTTCTTT; CDR3aa: CASSPGKSGEAFF
d_gene: TRBD2; abundance: -; v_gene: TRBV3-1/TRBV3-2; j_gene: TRBJ2-3; CDR3nt: TGTGCCAGCAGACTAGCGGGTCACACAGATACGCAGTATTTT; CDR3aa: CASRLAGHTDTQYF